A single sample gave rise to the 32 T cell receptor beta chains below, sequenced in a study of graft-versus-host responses after intestinal transplantation. Data came from immunoSEQ multiplex PCR; TCRdb stores just in-frame clones and leaves some out. The sample shows approximately 93,000 clones, under 95% of them seen only once. The antigens for these receptors are not known. The source material was unstimulated CD8+ T cells sorted from spleen or lymph node cells, sampled before transplant. The source is a human donor who was the organ donor for an intestinal transplant.

CDR3: CAWSVGAGVDGYTF. CDR3 nucleotides: TGTGCCTGGAGTGTAGGGGCAGGGGTTGATGGCTACACCTTC. The rearrangement joins TRBV30 to TRBJ1-2; D may be TRBD1 (6 bases). Trimming cost V 0 bases and J 6 bases, with 14 bases left between them. This CDR3 is 14 amino acids long. Per germline, CDR1 GTSNPN and CDR2 SVGIG (reference sequence).

CDR3 in DNA: TGTGCCAGCAGTAAATCGAGCTCCTACGAGCAGTACTTC. Encoded protein: CASSKSSSYEQYF. The V and J genes are TRBV28 and TRBJ2-7; no clear D. This CDR3 spans 13 amino acids. V lost 5 bases and J 0 bases, leaving 8 bases between the germline ends. Germline CDR1 is MDHEN and CDR2 is SYDVKM.

V usage is TRBV29-1 and J usage is TRBJ2-2; D might be TRBD1 (6 bases). V was cut by 6 bases and J by 1 base, with 6 bases left in between. CDR3 size: 12 residues. In germline, CDR1 is SQVTM, CDR2 ANQGSEA. CDR3 in DNA: TGCAGCGTACAGGGGAACACCGGGGAGCTGTTTTTT. Translation: CSVQGNTGELFF.

V and J are TRBV5-6 and TRBJ2-7, with D possibly TRBD1 on 6 matching bases. V lost 0 bases to trimming and J lost 3 bases, with 10 bases between them. Germline V gives CDR1 SGHDT, CDR2 YYEEEE. This CDR3 is built from 14 residues. The CDR3 DNA follows: TGTGCCAGCAGCTTGGGCGGACAGAACTACGAGCAGTACTTC. Protein product: CASSLGGQNYEQYF.

The rearrangement joins TRBV28 to TRBJ2-3, with 10 bases that match TRBD2. Germline V gene data show CDR1 as MDHEN and CDR2 as SYDVKM. The V gene end was trimmed by 6 bases and the J gene end by 0 bases; junction bases not matched to a gene: 0. The CDR3 spans 14 residues. CDR3 amino acids: CASRTSGSTDTQYF. In nucleotides, the CDR3 is TGTGCCAGCAGGACTAGCGGGAGCACAGATACGCAGTATTTT.

The chain has TRBV19 and TRBJ2-7, with unresolved D. The CDR3 has 12 amino acids. V was clipped by 1 base and J by 6 bases, with 7 bases between them. Germline-derived CDR1 and CDR2 are LNHDA and SQIVND (reference sequence). The CDR3 here is CASSIAGSEQYF. Written as DNA, the CDR3 is TGTGCCAGTAGTATAGCCGGGTCCGAGCAGTACTTC.

The V call is TRBV5-1, the J call TRBJ1-1; 7 positions agree with TRBD1. This CDR3 has 16 amino acids. V trimming: 5 bases; J trimming: 10 bases; junction bases outside the gene matches: 20. The germline gives CDR1 SGHRS, CDR2 YFSETQ. Here the CDR3 reads CASRLEDRFPSVGAFF. CDR3 DNA: TGCGCCAGCAGACTGGAGGACAGGTTCCCATCAGTGGGAGCTTTCTTT.

This sequence joins TRBV28 and TRBJ2-7, with D possibly being TRBD1 (5 bases). V was clipped by 5 bases and J by 2 bases, with 13 bases between them. The CDR3 sequence is 14 residues long. CDR1 MDHEN and CDR2 SYDVKM come from the germline V gene. CDR3 sequence: CASSPDRNPYEQYF. In nucleotides, the CDR3 is TGTGCCAGCAGTCCCGACAGAAACCCCTACGAGCAGTACTTC.

The CDR3 sequence is CASKITRGGGELFF. Written as DNA, the CDR3 is TGTGCCAGCAAAATAACCCGGGGAGGCGGGGAGCTGTTTTTT. The V and J genes are TRBV27 and TRBJ2-2, with D perhaps TRBD2 (6 bases). The CDR3 consists of 14 residues. Trimming removed 7 bases from V and 7 bases from J, with 16 bases in between. Germline CDR1 MNHEY, CDR2 SMNVEV (reference sequence).

The chain links TRBV15 to TRBJ1-5; no definite D call. The germline V and J ends were trimmed by 0 bases and 7 bases, with 13 bases remaining between them. The CDR3 has 15 residues. Germline CDR1 LNHNV, CDR2 YYDKDF (reference sequence). CDR3 in DNA: TGTGCCACCAGCAGAGAGTTGGCAGTACGCCAGCCCCAGCATTTT. Translation gives CATSRELAVRQPQHF.

The chain is built from TRBV13 and TRBJ2-7; D may be TRBD1 (5 bases). V was clipped by 10 bases and J by 6 bases, with 25 bases between them. The CDR3 totals 15 residues. The germline CDR1 and CDR2 sequences are PRHDT and FYEKMQ (reference sequence). CDR3 DNA sequence: TGTGCCACTCACCCGAGGACACAGCCTCTAATCGAGCAGTACTTC. Its protein is CATHPRTQPLIEQYF.

The chain employs TRBV6-5 and TRBJ1-2, with TRBD1 matching over 9 bases. CDR1 and CDR2 from the germline V gene are MNHEY and SVGAGI. This CDR3 has 14 amino acids. The V and J ends lost 6 bases and 6 bases, in that order; junction bases with no gene match: 8. The chain's CDR3 is CASRGDRVNHGYTF. The CDR3 DNA is TGTGCCAGCAGGGGGGACAGGGTGAACCATGGCTACACCTTC.

The chain links TRBV6-5 to TRBJ1-1; no reliable D call. Deletions cut 3 bases from V and 3 bases from J, with 8 bases between. CDR3 size: 13 residues. Germline CDR1 and CDR2: MNHEY and SVGAGI. The CDR3 loop reads CASSYLEDTEAFF. CDR3 nucleotide sequence: TGTGCCAGCAGTTATCTAGAAGACACTGAAGCTTTCTTT.

The V call is TRBV5-8, the J call TRBJ1-1, with D possibly TRBD1 on 5 matching bases. The germline gives CDR1 SGHTS, CDR2 YDEGEE. The CDR3 is 13 residues long. Trimming removed 4 bases from V and 4 bases from J, with 11 bases in between. In DNA, the CDR3 is TGTGCCAGCAGCCTGGGACTCGTCACTGAAGCTTTCTTT. Translating gives CASSLGLVTEAFF.

The V call is TRBV19, the J call TRBJ2-1; 7 positions match TRBD1. The V and J ends lost 5 bases and 10 bases, in that order; junction bases with no gene match: 8. The CDR3 runs 13 residues. Germline V CDR1 and CDR2: LNHDA, SQIVND (reference sequence). The CDR3 here is CASSPTTGYEQFF. The CDR3 region has the DNA TGTGCCAGTAGTCCCACGACAGGGTACGAGCAGTTCTTC.

This clone occurred once. The V gene is TRBV11-2, the J gene TRBJ1-1; D is unresolved. The V gene lost 2 bases and the J gene lost 0 bases, with 16 bases spanning the gap. The CDR3 extends over 17 amino acids. Germline values: CDR1 SGHAT, CDR2 FQNNGV. The CDR3 DNA follows: TGTGCCAGCAGCTTATTTGCGGGGATAGACATGAACACTGAAGCTTTCTTT. This sequence encodes CASSLFAGIDMNTEAFF.

The sample holds a few counts of this clone. This rearrangement joins TRBV13 to TRBJ1-2, with 10 nucleotides matching TRBD1. J gave up 7 bases and V 0 bases, and 8 bases lay outside the gene matches. The CDR3 spans 16 residues. From germline, CDR1 is PRHDT and CDR2 FYEKMQ (reference sequence). Written as DNA, the CDR3 is TGTGCCAGCAGCTTAGGCCGACAGGGGGCATCGACTGGCTACACCTTC. It specifies CASSLGRQGASTGYTF.

This sequence joins TRBV5-4 and TRBJ1-2; the match to TRBD1 covers 10 bases. Germline lookup yields CDR1 SGHNT and CDR2 YYREEE (reference sequence). CDR3 length equals 14 residues. With V trimmed by 6 bases and J by 2 bases, 4 bases remained unmatched. CDR3 sequence reads: CASNPGQGNYGYTF. The CDR3 DNA reads as TGTGCCAGCAACCCGGGACAGGGGAACTATGGCTACACCTTC. Combining the CDR3 with reference TRBV5-4 and TRBJ1-2 gives the whole variable domain ETGVTQSPTHLIKTRGQQVTLRCSSQSGHNTVSWYQQALGQGPQFIFQYYREEENGRGNFPPRFSGLQFPNYSSELNVNALELDDSALYLCASNPGQGNYGYTFGSGTRLTVV.

This chain uses TRBV28 with TRBJ2-7; weak D call: TRBD1 (6 bases). The CDR3 runs to 13 residues. Trimming shortened V by 2 bases and J by 4 bases, and 9 bases separated the two germline ends. Germline V gene data show CDR1 as MDHEN and CDR2 as SYDVKM. In DNA form, the CDR3 reads TGTGCCAGCAGTTTAGCAGGGACATACGAGCAGTACTTC. Residues: CASSLAGTYEQYF.

The chain recombines TRBV4-1 with TRBJ2-5, with D hard to call. This CDR3 contains 17 residues. Trimming removed 1 base from V and 2 bases from J, with 17 bases in between. CDR1 and CDR2 from the germline V gene are MGHRA and YSYEKL. This chain's CDR3 is CASSQVPLTPVQETQYF. The CDR3, as DNA: TGCGCCAGCAGCCAAGTTCCTTTGACACCCGTTCAAGAGACCCAGTACTTC.

Of note for this clone: Additional DNA sequences in this sample encode the identical CDR3. DNA of the CDR3: TGCGCCAGCAGCCAAGATCGGAGTTCCTACAATGAGCAGTTCTTC. Its translation: CASSQDRSSYNEQFF. The V call is TRBV4-1, the J call TRBJ2-1; D is uncertain. Germline V lookup: CDR1 MGHRA, CDR2 YSYEKL. V was cut by 0 bases and J by 1 base, with 7 bases left in between. This CDR3 is 15 amino acids long.

This rearrangement joins TRBV7-9 to TRBJ2-7, with D perhaps matching TRBD1 or TRBD2 (5 bases each). The CDR3 is made up of 17 amino acids. Trimming stripped 10 bases from V and 2 bases from J, with 27 bases between. Germline CDR1 and CDR2: SEHNR and FQNEAQ (reference sequence). The CDR3 region has the DNA TGTGCCACCAGGGCCTATGTCCTAGCTCCTAGCCCCTACGAGCAGTACTTC. Its translation: CATRAYVLAPSPYEQYF.

The V gene is TRBV4-1, the J gene TRBJ1-2, with a weak D call TRBD1 (5 bases). V was pared by 0 bases and J by 5 bases, with 22 bases between. Germline CDR1 is MGHRA and CDR2 is YSYEKL. The CDR3 loop spans 18 amino acids. CDR3 nucleotides: TGCGCCAGCAGCCAAGATCAGGGCCCCTATCCGCCAGGGTATGGCTACACCTTC. Its protein is CASSQDQGPYPPGYGYTF.

The chain couples TRBV4-1 to TRBJ2-7, with 9 positions matching TRBD1. In germline, CDR1 is MGHRA, CDR2 YSYEKL. J gave up 2 bases and V 1 base, and 9 bases lay outside the gene matches. The CDR3 sequence is 17 residues long. CDR3 sequence (DNA): TGCGCCAGCAGCCAAGCGGGGGACGGGACAGGGACCTACGAGCAGTACTTC. Translation gives CASSQAGDGTGTYEQYF.

This sequence joins TRBV7-9 and TRBJ1-2; D not resolved. Deletions cut 3 bases from V and 9 bases from J, with 14 bases between. Germline CDR1 reads SEHNR; CDR2 reads FQNEAQ (reference sequence). CDR3 size: 13 residues. This CDR3 is CASSFLLRERYTF. For the CDR3, the DNA is TGTGCCAGCAGCTTTCTGCTAAGGGAGCGCTACACCTTC.

The V gene is TRBV5-1, the J gene TRBJ2-7; D is perhaps TRBD1 (6 bases). The CDR3 consists of 16 residues. The ends were cut back, 0 bases at V and 0 bases at J, with 13 bases in the middle. Germline lookup yields CDR1 SGHRS and CDR2 YFSETQ. DNA of the CDR3: TGCGCCAGCAGCTTGGGGGGGCCATTAAGCTCCTACGAGCAGTACTTC. This encodes CASSLGGPLSSYEQYF.

This clone has a single count. The sample carries other DNA sequences with the same CDR3. The CDR3 reads CASSVEGGTDTQYF. Here the CDR3 DNA reads TGTGCCAGCAGCGTAGAGGGGGGCACAGATACGCAGTATTTT. The V and J genes are TRBV9 and TRBJ2-3, with D perhaps TRBD1 (6 bases). The V end lost 0 bases, the J end lost 1 base, and 6 bases lay between the germline ends. CDR3 length: 14 amino acids. Germline assignment: CDR1 SGDLS and CDR2 YYNGEE. Based on the CDR3 plus reference TRBV9 and TRBJ2-3, the full variable domain is DSGVTQTPKHLITATGQRVTLRCSPRSGDLSVYWYQQSLDQGLQFLIQYYNGEERAKGNILERFSAQQFPDLHSELNLSSLELGDSALYFCASSVEGGTDTQYFGPGTRLTVL.

This clone has just one count. This chain's CDR3 is CASSKLGGGWNEQYF. For the CDR3, the DNA is TGTGCCAGCAGTAAATTGGGGGGAGGGTGGAACGAGCAGTACTTC. This chain connects TRBV28 to TRBJ2-7; 7 nucleotides line up with TRBD2. CDR3 length: 15 amino acids. Germline V gene sequence: CDR1 MDHEN, CDR2 SYDVKM. The J segment lost 5 bases and the V segment lost 5 bases, leaving 12 bases of the junction unmatched.

The rearrangement links TRBV11-2 to TRBJ2-5; no clear D. Trimming took off 5 bases at V and 4 bases at J, with 17 bases between the two ends. The germline V gene has CDR1 SGHAT and CDR2 FQNNGV. CDR3 length equals 15 residues. CDR3 residues: CASSPPMTRGETQYF. CDR3 in DNA: TGTGCCAGCAGCCCCCCGATGACCCGAGGAGAGACCCAGTACTTC.

The chain carries TRBV7-3 and TRBJ2-7; 7 bases align to TRBD2. From germline, CDR1 is SGHTA and CDR2 FQGTGA. CDR3 length equals 15 residues. V dropped 4 bases and J dropped 2; count of bases not matched to a gene: 8. CDR3 coding DNA: TGTGCCAGCAGCTACAGATCGGGAGGACCCTACGAGCAGTACTTC. Translated, it gives CASSYRSGGPYEQYF.

The CDR3 nucleotides are TGTGCCACCAGCAGAGAAGGAGGACAGGGCTTTTATAGCAATCAGCCCCAGCATTTT. Protein sequence: CATSREGGQGFYSNQPQHF. This chain joins TRBV15 and TRBJ1-5; 8 bases are a match to TRBD1. The CDR3 totals 19 residues. Per germline, CDR1 LNHNV and CDR2 YYDKDF (reference sequence). V lost 0 bases and J lost 0; bases outside the gene matches: 10. The whole variable domain, remainder taken from reference TRBV15 and TRBJ1-5, is DAMVIQNPRYQVTQFGKPVTLSCSQTLNHNVMYWYQQKSSQAPKLLFHYYDKDFNNEADTPDNFQSRRPNTSFCFLDIRSPGLGDTAMYLCATSREGGQGFYSNQPQHFGDGTRLSIL.

The V gene is TRBV2, the J gene TRBJ2-2; D is undetermined. Trimming took off 7 bases at V and 3 bases at J, with 6 bases between the two ends. There are 12 residues in the CDR3. The germline gives CDR1 SNHLY, CDR2 FYNNEI. The CDR3 region is CASIQDTGELFF. CDR3 nucleotide sequence: TGTGCCAGCATCCAGGACACCGGGGAGCTGTTTTTT.